This TCR beta chain is from a study of shared clonotypes between healthy human individuals. In the study overall: Researchers assigned three CD4 naive, three CD4 memory, two CD8 naive and one CD8 memory plate to each donor.

Profiled with immunoSEQ multiplex PCR; TCRdb holds only in-frame clones, not every one. The sample has about 2.2 million clones, 80% to 95% seen once; the top ten hold over 1.5%. V was shortened by 2 bases and J by 8 bases, with 12 bases between the two germline ends. This CDR3 region has 14 residues. CDR1 and CDR2 from the germline V gene are MDHEN and SYDVKM. Selected positively for CCR7 and CD45RO-negative, naive CD8 cells excluded terminally differentiated effector memory CD45RA+ cells. Sequencing input: naive CD8+ T cells from PBMCs. The V call is TRBV28, the J call TRBJ1-4; D is ambiguous. The clonotype originates from a man aged 18 to 29 in good health. Some clones in this sample may be carry-over from other donors' samples. CDR3 protein: CASSLVPFGEKLFF. In DNA form, the CDR3 reads TGTGCCAGCAGTTTAGTTCCCTTTGGGGAAAAACTGTTTTTT.